These 15 T cell receptor beta chains originate from one sample sequenced in a study of blood T cell repertoires in COVID-19. Generated by immunoSEQ multiplex PCR, the TCRdb table keeps only in-frame clones and is missing some. Here the sample spans some 210,000 clones, about 91% being singletons. The sequencing sample was made of peripheral blood. These receptors were collected from a woman in her forties with acute or convalescent COVID-19.

The chain has TRBV20-1 and TRBJ1-2, with a tentative D call TRBD1 (6 bases). CDR3 length: 11 residues. Germline CDR1 is DFQATT and CDR2 is SNEGSKA (reference sequence). Deletions cut 4 bases from V and 8 bases from J, with 11 bases between. CDR3 in amino acids: CSATGGYGYTF. The CDR3 nucleotides read TGCAGTGCTACGGGGGGCTACGGCTACACCTTC.

The rearrangement uses TRBV6-4 and TRBJ2-1, with 10 nucleotides matching TRBD2. This CDR3 region has 15 residues. V lost 3 bases to trimming and J lost 9 bases; unmatched junction nucleotides: 8. Germline CDR1 is MRHNA and CDR2 is SNTAGT. CDR3 amino acids: CASSENSGGFTEQFF. The DNA of the CDR3 is TGTGCCAGCAGTGAGAATAGCGGGGGGTTTACTGAGCAGTTCTTC.

J is TRBJ2-5 and V is TRBV25-1; TRBD1 might be the D (6 bases). Trimming pared 6 bases from V and 3 bases from J, leaving 17 bases between. CDR3 length equals 15 residues. Germline lookup yields CDR1 MGHDK and CDR2 SYGVNS. The CDR3 coding sequence is TGTGCCAGCAGCCACCTCGGCAGGGGAAAAGAGACCCAGTACTTC. Translation: CASSHLGRGKETQYF.

This chain links TRBV19 with TRBJ1-1; D gene unclear. The germline V and J ends were trimmed by 2 bases and 5 bases, with 9 bases remaining between them. Germline V lookup: CDR1 LNHDA, CDR2 SQIVND (reference sequence). CDR3 length: 13 amino acids. CDR3 coding DNA: TGTGCCAGTAGTATATCAGGTCGAACTGAAGCTTTCTTT. It specifies CASSISGRTEAFF. Combining the CDR3 with reference TRBV19 and TRBJ1-1 gives the whole variable domain DGGITQSPKYLFRKEGQNVTLSCEQNLNHDAMYWYRQDPGQGLRLIYYSQIVNDFQKGDIAEGYSVSREKKESFPLTVTSAQKNPTAFYLCASSISGRTEAFFGQGTRLTVV.

The J gene is TRBJ2-2, the V gene TRBV3-1 (or the pseudogene TRBV3-2), with TRBD2 identical over 9 bases. This CDR3 contains 14 residues. The junction had 5 bases not matched to a gene; V was cut back by 6 bases and J by 6 bases. Germline-derived CDR1 and CDR2 are LGHDT and YNNKEL (reference sequence). This chain's CDR3 is CASRGLAGSGELFF. CDR3 coding DNA: TGTGCCAGCAGGGGGCTAGCGGGGTCCGGGGAGCTGTTTTTT.

The chain uses TRBV7-9 and TRBJ2-1; 9 positions match TRBD1. The germline gives CDR1 SEHNR, CDR2 FQNEAQ (reference sequence). Trimming took 6 bases from V and 9 from J; bases not matched to a gene: 12. The CDR3 is 15 amino acids. The CDR3 bases are TGTGCCAGCAGAGCCCTAGCGGACAGGGGCTCTGAGCAGTTCTTC. Translation gives CASRALADRGSEQFF.

This clone was observed a single time. This rearrangement joins TRBV4-1 to TRBJ2-7, with D maybe TRBD1 (6 bases). The CDR3 contains 16 residues. The germline V gene has CDR1 MGHRA and CDR2 YSYEKL. Trimming removed 1 base at V and 0 bases at J, with 13 bases between. CDR3 coding DNA: TGCGCCAGCAGCCAAGCACAGGGCGCCAGCTCCTACGAGCAGTACGTC. Protein: CASSQAQGASSYEQYV.

The chain has TRBV11-2 and TRBJ1-1; D remains unclear. There are 15 residues in the CDR3. Germline CDR1 is SGHAT and CDR2 is FQNNGV. With 1 base removed from V and 6 bases from J, the gap between germline ends came to 15 bases. The CDR3 DNA reads TGTGCCAGCAGCTTAGTTGTACCTGTCACGGCTGAAGCTTTCTTT. Amino acids: CASSLVVPVTAEAFF.

V and J are TRBV18 and TRBJ1-2; no firm D call. Germline CDR1 reads KGHSH; CDR2 reads LQKENI. CDR3 size: 13 residues. Trimming removed 6 bases from V and 8 bases from J, with 16 bases in between. CDR3 sequence: CASSPSIREGYTF. The CDR3 region has the DNA TGTGCCAGCTCCCCCAGCATTAGGGAGGGCTACACCTTC. Looking up the rest from reference TRBV18 and TRBJ1-2 gives the full variable domain: NAGVMQNPRHLVRRRGQEARLRCSPMKGHSHVYWYRQLPEEGLKFMVYLQKENIIDESGMPKERFSAEFPKEGPSILRIQQVVRGDSAAYFCASSPSIREGYTFGSGTRLTVV.

The chain joins TRBV6-5 to TRBJ1-5; 8 bases are shared with TRBD1. This CDR3 is 15 amino acids long. Germline lookup yields CDR1 MNHEY and CDR2 SVGAGI. J lost 6 bases, V lost 8 bases, and 12 bases had no gene match. CDR3 nucleotides: TGTGCCAGCCAGGGGGCGGTTGTCCAAGGTCAGCCCCAGCATTTT. As protein: CASQGAVVQGQPQHF.

The chain links TRBV5-1 to TRBJ1-1; D may be TRBD1 (6 bases). The CDR3 is 13 residues long. Germline-derived CDR1 and CDR2 are SGHRS and YFSETQ. V was shortened by 4 bases and J by 1 base, with 8 bases between the two germline ends. CDR3 DNA: TGCGCCAGCAGCACAGGGAAGAACACTGAAGCTTTCTTT. Translation gives CASSTGKNTEAFF.

With respect to this clone: Other nucleotide sequences from this sample produce the same CDR3. This rearrangement joins TRBV27 to TRBJ2-5; possible D gene TRBD1, 5 bases. CDR3 length: 13 residues. The V gene's germline CDR1 is MNHEY and CDR2 SMNVEV (reference sequence). Trimming shortened V by 3 bases and J by 2 bases, and 7 bases separated the two germline ends. CDR3 sequence: CASSFQGQETQYF. CDR3 bases: TGTGCCAGCAGTTTCCAGGGACAAGAGACCCAGTACTTC.

The V gene is TRBV25-1, the J gene TRBJ2-1, with D possibly being TRBD1 (5 bases). The CDR3 contains 13 residues. The V gene lost 2 bases and the J gene lost 9 bases, with 11 bases spanning the gap. CDR1 MGHDK and CDR2 SYGVNS come from the germline V gene. The CDR3 DNA follows: TGTGCCAGCAGTGAAAAGGGGCATTTTGAGCAGTTCTTC. Its translation is CASSEKGHFEQFF.

The rearrangement joins TRBV9 to TRBJ2-3; TRBD2 agrees at 10 bases. The CDR3 is made up of 14 amino acids. Losses at the gene ends were 7 bases for V and 2 bases for J; bases not matched to a gene: 4. CDR1 is SGDLS and CDR2 is YYNGEE in the germline V gene. This chain's CDR3 is CASCSGGITDTQYF. The CDR3 DNA is TGTGCCAGCTGTAGCGGGGGGATCACAGATACGCAGTATTTT.

The chain employs TRBV3-1 (or the pseudogene TRBV3-2) and TRBJ1-1; 7 bases match TRBD1. The germline V gene has CDR1 LGHDT and CDR2 YNNKEL (reference sequence). The CDR3 length is 14 residues. The V and J ends lost 5 bases and 2 bases, in that order; junction bases with no gene match: 5. CDR3 DNA sequence: TGTGCCAGCAGCTCAAGGGACAGCAACACTGAAGCTTTCTTT. Translation: CASSSRDSNTEAFF.